The 10 T cell receptor beta chains reported below all come from one sample, sequenced in a study of neurological immune-mediated disorders. One entry per CDR3 protein, called by TCRdb with MiXCR from the 5' RACE reads. The sample has fewer than 55,000 distinct CDR3 sequences, more than 5% seen once. Sequencing was carried out using CD4+ T cells from blood. These receptors were obtained from a woman in her thirties or forties in good health.

This clonotype has at least ten counts. V usage is TRBV6-6 and J usage is TRBJ2-7; TRBD1 might be the D (5 bases). CDR3 size: 14 residues. V lost 2 bases and J 0 bases, leaving 8 bases between the germline ends. Germline loops: CDR1 MNHNY, CDR2 SVGAGI (reference sequence). The CDR3: CASSYARASYEQYF. CDR3 coding DNA: TGTGCCAGCAGTTACGCCAGGGCCTCCTACGAGCAGTACTTC.

The sample holds many counts of this clonotype. The chain uses TRBV20-1 and TRBJ1-4; possibly TRBD1 for D (5 bases). V was trimmed by 4 bases and J by 7 bases, leaving 13 bases between them. This CDR3 region has 13 residues. Germline V gene data show CDR1 as DFQATT and CDR2 as SNEGSKA (reference sequence). The CDR3 DNA sequence: TGCAGTGCTAAAGACAGCGGGGGTGAAAAACTGTTTTTT. Amino acid sequence: CSAKDSGGEKLFF.

This clonotype was recorded many times. The chain links TRBV29-1 to TRBJ2-1, with a possible D match to TRBD1 (6 bases). The CDR3 totals 14 residues. Germline V gene data show CDR1 as SQVTM and CDR2 as ANQGSEA. The V and J ends lost 7 bases and 3 bases respectively, with 16 bases between them. CDR3 in amino acids: CSAFGQPIYNEQFF. DNA for the CDR3: TGCAGCGCCTTTGGACAGCCGATCTACAATGAGCAGTTCTTC.

This clonotype has a count of ten or more. The chain joins TRBV5-1 to TRBJ2-3; D is ambiguous. V was clipped by 1 base and J by 3 bases, with 3 bases between them. Germline-derived CDR1 and CDR2 are SGHRS and YFSETQ. The CDR3 has 12 residues. The chain's CDR3 is CASSLPTDTQYF. CDR3 DNA: TGCGCCAGCAGCTTGCCTACAGATACGCAGTATTTT.

This clonotype was picked up many times. The chain carries TRBV7-7 and TRBJ2-2; 8 nucleotides agree with TRBD2. Trimming at V came to 6 bases and at J to 1 base, leaving 4 bases not matched to a gene. CDR1 is SSHAT, CDR2 FNYEAQ, per germline (reference sequence). This CDR3 region has 15 residues. In DNA, the CDR3 is TGTGCCAGCAGGTCCGGGACTAGGAACACCGGGGAGCTGTTTTTT. This sequence encodes CASRSGTRNTGELFF.

Many counts were recorded for this clonotype. The CDR3 DNA follows: TGTGCCAGCAGACAAACAGGAGAGACCCAGTACTTC. Its protein is CASRQTGETQYF. The chain employs TRBV12-3 or TRBV12-4 and TRBJ2-5; tentatively, D is TRBD1 (5 bases). The CDR3 contains 12 residues. Trimming cost V 6 bases and J 4 bases, with 9 bases left between them.

This clonotype came up many times. V gene TRBV2 combines with J gene TRBJ1-1; D remains unclear. Per germline, CDR1 SNHLY and CDR2 FYNNEI. The CDR3 extends over 14 amino acids. Deletions cut 0 bases from V and 1 base from J, with 6 bases between. CDR3 sequence: CASSEAPANTEAFF. For the CDR3, the DNA is TGTGCCAGCAGTGAAGCGCCGGCGAACACTGAAGCTTTCTTT.

This clonotype was seen at least ten times. This rearrangement joins TRBV25-1 to TRBJ2-7, with 9 bases identical to TRBD1. The CDR3 contains 14 residues. The germline V gene has CDR1 MGHDK and CDR2 SYGVNS. V shed 8 bases, J shed 5 bases, and the junction held 10 bases outside the gene matches. The CDR3 protein is CASGGDRANNEQYF. CDR3 DNA: TGTGCCAGCGGGGGGGACAGGGCCAACAACGAGCAGTACTTC.

The sample holds many counts of this clonotype. CDR3 sequence: CASSEANLLAKNIQYF. In DNA, the CDR3 is TGTGCCAGCAGTGAAGCTAACTTACTAGCCAAAAACATTCAGTACTTC. This chain joins TRBV6-1 and TRBJ2-4; no clear D gene. The CDR3 has 16 residues. The germline CDR1 and CDR2 sequences are MNHNS and SASEGT. The V and J ends lost 0 bases and 0 bases respectively, with 9 bases between them.

V usage is TRBV10-3 and J usage is TRBJ2-4, with 12 positions matching TRBD2. With 7 bases clipped from V and 8 bases from J, the junction kept 9 bases outside the gene matches. Germline V gene sequence: CDR1 ENHRY, CDR2 SYGVKD. This CDR3 has 15 amino acids. CDR3 coding DNA: TGTGCCATCACCTCGACTAGCGGGAGAGGGGACATTCAGTACTTC. Encoded protein: CAITSTSGRGDIQYF.